This T cell receptor beta chain appears in the sequencing data of a study of lung T cells in sarcoidosis with Löfgren's syndrome. Overall study context: Repertoire analyses centered on Löfgren's syndrome patients.

Study conclusions and caveats: Versus controls, Löfgren's syndrome patients reportedly showed TRAV12-1 and TRBV2 as most expanded. Shared TRAV12-1 and TRBV2 CDR3 motifs across Löfgren's syndrome patients reportedly suggested public CD4+ TCRs.

Concerning this clonotype: Its antigen is not known.

This CDR3 spans 15 amino acids. Germline V gene sequence: CDR1 LNHDA, CDR2 SQIVND (reference sequence). V lost 3 bases and J lost 0, with 9 bases in between. In TCRdb, the reads were re-called with MiXCR into one record per CDR3 protein. This sample has fewer than 80,000 distinct CDR3 sequences, with 20% to 25% found just once. This TCR was recovered from a human donor with sarcoidosis (Löfgren's syndrome or another form), or a control subject (not recorded which). The material sequenced was CD4+ T cells from PBMCs. The chain carries TRBV19 and TRBJ1-3; possibly TRBD1 for D (6 bases). The CDR3 here is CASSMGQASGNTIYF. CDR3 sequence (DNA): TGTGCCAGTAGTATGGGACAAGCCTCTGGAAACACCATATATTTT. The full variable domain, its missing parts supplied by reference TRBV19 and TRBJ1-3, is DGGITQSPKYLFRKEGQNVTLSCEQNLNHDAMYWYRQDPGQGLRLIYYSQIVNDFQKGDIAEGYSVSREKKESFPLTVTSAQKNPTAFYLCASSMGQASGNTIYFGEGSWLTVV.